The rows below give T cell receptor beta chains drawn from one sample of a study of technical replicates of blood from a handful of donors. Sequenced by immunoSEQ multiplex PCR; TCRdb stores in-frame clones only, minus some. This repertoire shows about 100,000 clones, around 95% found once; its top ten account for about 0.36%. Sequenced input: T cells isolated from PBMCs. The receptors here all came from a human donor in good health. Both conserved end residues are part of each CDR3. The order of the fields is clone size, J gene, V gene, D gene, CDR3 protein, CDR3 DNA. The D gene is left open where the match is weak. Clone size appears in some rows only: once, few, many, or a class for an expanded clone.

abundance: .
j_gene: TRBJ1-4
v_gene: TRBV29-1
d_gene: .
CDR3aa: CSVGTAWEEKLFF
CDR3nt: TGCAGCGTTGGGACCGCCTGGGAGGAAAAACTGTTTTTT

abundance: .
j_gene: TRBJ2-5
v_gene: TRBV6-5
d_gene: .
CDR3aa: CASRATGTAETQYF
CDR3nt: TGTGCCAGCAGGGCAACAGGGACGGCAGAGACCCAGTACTTC

abundance: .
j_gene: TRBJ2-3
v_gene: TRBV19
d_gene: TRBD2
CDR3aa: CASSYAPSGRADTQYF
CDR3nt: TGTGCCAGTAGTTACGCGCCTAGCGGGAGGGCAGATACGCAGTATTTT

abundance: .
j_gene: TRBJ2-7
v_gene: TRBV27
d_gene: .
CDR3aa: CASSPTGSEQYF
CDR3nt: TGTGCCAGCAGTCCAACAGGAAGCGAGCAGTACTTC

abundance: .
j_gene: TRBJ2-1
v_gene: TRBV9
d_gene: TRBD2
CDR3aa: CASSVHHAGAIYNEQFF
CDR3nt: TGTGCCAGCAGCGTTCACCACGCGGGAGCCATATACAATGAGCAGTTCTTC

abundance: .
j_gene: TRBJ2-7
v_gene: TRBV10-3
d_gene: .
CDR3aa: CAIRDRPDISSYEQYF
CDR3nt: TGTGCCATCAGAGACCGGCCGGACATAAGCTCCTACGAGCAGTACTTC

abundance: .
j_gene: TRBJ2-7
v_gene: TRBV27
d_gene: TRBD2
CDR3aa: CASSLSGRAVPYEQYF
CDR3nt: TGTGCCAGCAGTTTAAGCGGGAGGGCCGTCCCCTACGAGCAGTACTTC

abundance: once
j_gene: TRBJ2-5
v_gene: TRBV30
d_gene: .
CDR3aa: CAWSGVETQYF
CDR3nt: TGTGCCTGGAGTGGAGTAGAGACCCAGTACTTC

abundance: .
j_gene: TRBJ1-6
v_gene: TRBV9
d_gene: .
CDR3aa: CASSLRRGPASSPLHF
CDR3nt: TGTGCCAGCAGCCTAAGAAGGGGTCCCGCTAGTTCACCCCTCCACTTT

abundance: .
j_gene: TRBJ2-1
v_gene: TRBV19
d_gene: TRBD2
CDR3aa: CASSISAGGRNEQFF
CDR3nt: TGTGCCAGTAGTATATCAGCGGGAGGGAGGAATGAGCAGTTCTTC

abundance: .
j_gene: TRBJ1-2
v_gene: TRBV7-3
d_gene: .
CDR3aa: CASSLNDRGGGCTF
CDR3nt: TGTGCCAGCAGCTTAAATGATCGGGGGGGCGGATGCACCTTC

abundance: once
j_gene: TRBJ2-1
v_gene: TRBV9
d_gene: TRBD2
CDR3aa: CASKRGRAKDEQFF
CDR3nt: TGTGCCAGTAAACGCGGGAGAGCGAAAGATGAGCAGTTCTTC

abundance: .
j_gene: TRBJ1-2
v_gene: TRBV7-3
d_gene: .
CDR3aa: CASSHTTGTPYGYTF
CDR3nt: TGTGCCAGCAGCCATACTACAGGGACCCCCTATGGCTACACCTTC

abundance: .
j_gene: TRBJ2-3
v_gene: TRBV6-4
d_gene: .
CDR3aa: CASSAGEHTDTQYF
CDR3nt: TGTGCCAGCAGTGCGGGAGAACACACAGATACGCAGTATTTT

abundance: .
j_gene: TRBJ1-1
v_gene: TRBV7-3
d_gene: .
CDR3aa: CASSLYPGITEAFF
CDR3nt: TGTGCCAGCAGCTTATATCCGGGTATAACTGAAGCTTTCTTT

abundance: .
j_gene: TRBJ1-2
v_gene: TRBV6-5
d_gene: TRBD1
CDR3aa: CASGTGYGYTF
CDR3nt: TGTGCCAGCGGGACAGGGTATGGCTACACCTTC

abundance: once
j_gene: TRBJ2-2
v_gene: TRBV2
d_gene: .
CDR3aa: CASRDTIRNTGELFF
CDR3nt: TGTGCCAGCAGGGACACGATTAGGAACACCGGGGAGCTGTTTTTT

abundance: .
j_gene: TRBJ1-1
v_gene: TRBV5-4
d_gene: .
CDR3aa: CASNLSPNTEAFF
CDR3nt: TGTGCCAGCAACCTAAGCCCGAACACTGAAGCTTTCTTT

abundance: .
j_gene: TRBJ1-1
v_gene: TRBV7-9
d_gene: .
CDR3aa: CASSFVQGRVGNTEAFF
CDR3nt: TGTGCCAGCAGCTTCGTTCAGGGCAGGGTTGGGAACACTGAAGCTTTCTTT

abundance: .
j_gene: TRBJ2-2
v_gene: TRBV5-4
d_gene: .
CDR3aa: CASSLRQAAGELFF
CDR3nt: TGTGCCAGCAGCTTGAGGCAGGCTGCCGGGGAGCTGTTTTTT

abundance: .
j_gene: TRBJ2-7
v_gene: TRBV19
d_gene: .
CDR3aa: CASSIGRQRYEQYF
CDR3nt: TGTGCCAGTAGTATAGGGCGACAGAGGTACGAGCAGTACTTC

abundance: once
j_gene: TRBJ1-2
v_gene: TRBV28
d_gene: TRBD1
CDR3aa: CASSLAGQRGFGYTF
CDR3nt: TGTGCCAGCAGCCTAGCGGGACAGCGGGGTTTCGGCTACACCTTC

abundance: .
j_gene: TRBJ1-2
v_gene: TRBV4-3
d_gene: .
CDR3aa: CASSQEGRTIYGYTF
CDR3nt: TGCGCCAGCAGCCAAGAAGGCAGGACTATATATGGCTACACCTTC

abundance: .
j_gene: TRBJ1-1
v_gene: TRBV13
d_gene: .
CDR3aa: CASSRGGVNTEAFF
CDR3nt: TGTGCCAGCAGCAGGGGGGGTGTGAACACTGAAGCTTTCTTT

abundance: .
j_gene: TRBJ1-4
v_gene: TRBV30
d_gene: TRBD1
CDR3aa: CAWSSPGTGDEKLFF
CDR3nt: TGTGCCTGGAGTTCCCCCGGGACAGGGGATGAAAAACTGTTTTTT

abundance: once
j_gene: TRBJ2-2
v_gene: TRBV30
d_gene: .
CDR3aa: CAWSVLLRRQVNTGELFF
CDR3nt: TGTGCCTGGAGTGTACTTTTACGCCGACAGGTGAACACCGGGGAGCTGTTTTTT

abundance: .
j_gene: TRBJ1-1
v_gene: TRBV30
d_gene: .
CDR3aa: CAWNEENTEAFF
CDR3nt: TGTGCCTGGAATGAGGAGAACACTGAAGCTTTCTTT

abundance: .
j_gene: TRBJ2-2
v_gene: TRBV9
d_gene: TRBD1
CDR3aa: CASSSKGETGGRNTGELFF
CDR3nt: TGTGCCAGCAGCTCCAAAGGGGAGACAGGGGGCCGGAACACCGGGGAGCTGTTTTTT

abundance: .
j_gene: TRBJ2-7
v_gene: TRBV4-1
d_gene: TRBD2
CDR3aa: CASSRIPAGLAASYEQYF
CDR3nt: TGCGCCAGCAGCCGAATACCGGCGGGACTAGCGGCCTCCTACGAGCAGTACTTC

abundance: .
j_gene: TRBJ2-2
v_gene: TRBV5-1
d_gene: .
CDR3aa: CASSARSNTGELFF
CDR3nt: TGCGCCAGCAGCGCCAGGTCTAACACCGGGGAGCTGTTTTTT

abundance: .
j_gene: TRBJ2-2
v_gene: TRBV6-5
d_gene: .
CDR3aa: CASSDGTPSGRELFF
CDR3nt: TGTGCCAGCAGCGACGGGACACCCTCAGGCCGGGAGCTGTTTTTT

abundance: .
j_gene: TRBJ2-7
v_gene: TRBV7-8
d_gene: TRBD1
CDR3aa: CASSPRDSSNEQYF
CDR3nt: TGTGCCAGCAGCCCCCGGGACAGTAGCAACGAGCAGTACTTC

abundance: .
j_gene: TRBJ1-5
v_gene: TRBV21-1
d_gene: .
CDR3aa: CASSKDPGEGPNQPQHF
CDR3nt: TGTGCCAGCAGCAAAGACCCTGGGGAGGGACCCAATCAGCCCCAGCATTTT

abundance: .
j_gene: TRBJ2-2
v_gene: TRBV19
d_gene: .
CDR3aa: CASSIFDFTGELFF
CDR3nt: TGTGCCAGTAGTATTTTTGACTTCACCGGGGAGCTGTTTTTT

abundance: .
j_gene: TRBJ1-5
v_gene: TRBV5-1
d_gene: .
CDR3aa: CASSLATGDNQPQHF
CDR3nt: TGCGCCAGCAGCTTGGCCACAGGTGATAATCAGCCCCAGCATTTT